Listed below are T cell receptor beta chains from one sample, sequenced in a study of identifying expanded T cells in peripheral blood. Sequencing used immunoSEQ multiplex PCR; TCRdb keeps in-frame clones, though not all of them. The table lists about 80,000 clones, over 85% of them singletons. Sequencing used blood. The receptors originated from a person aged 18-70 years in good health. CDR3s include the opening cysteine and the closing phenylalanine or tryptophan. A D gene is named only where the DNA matches it firmly. Where a row states a size, it is once, few, many or the class of an expanded clone; other rows omit it.

j_gene,v_gene,d_gene,abundance,CDR3nt,CDR3aa
TRBJ1-2,TRBV27,NA,once,TGTGCCAGCAGTCGAGGACGGGGGGGCGACTATGGCTACACCTTC,CASSRGRGGDYGYTF
TRBJ2-2,TRBV27,NA,NA,TGTGCCAGCAGACGGGGACCGACGAACACCGGGGAGCTGTTTTTT,CASRRGPTNTGELFF
TRBJ1-3,TRBV6-1,TRBD1,once,TGTGCCAGCAGTGACGGCAGGGGGTATGGAAACACCATATATTTT,CASSDGRGYGNTIYF
TRBJ2-5,TRBV5-1,TRBD1,NA,TGCGCCAGCAGCAACAGGGGGTTAGAGACCCAGTACTTC,CASSNRGLETQYF
TRBJ2-7,TRBV13,TRBD2,once,TGTGCCAGCAGCCACTACGGGACTAGCGGATCCTACGAGCAGTACTTC,CASSHYGTSGSYEQYF
TRBJ2-1,TRBV21-1,NA,NA,TGTGCCAGCAGCAACGATCGGACTAGCGTCAATGAGCAGTTCTTC,CASSNDRTSVNEQFF
TRBJ2-7,TRBV7-9,NA,NA,TGTGCCAGCAGCTTAGCTGGCTCTTCCTACGAGCAGTACTTC,CASSLAGSSYEQYF
TRBJ2-5,TRBV7-3,NA,NA,TGTGCCAGCAGCTTCGAAGGGAAAGAGACCCAGTACTTC,CASSFEGKETQYF
TRBJ1-6,TRBV7-3,NA,NA,TGTGCCAGCAGCTTAGGTGTCTCCTATAATTCACCCCTCCACTTT,CASSLGVSYNSPLHF
TRBJ2-7,TRBV6-1,TRBD1,NA,TGTGCCAGCAGTGAGCGATACCTAACAGGGGACGACGAGCAGTACTTC,CASSERYLTGDDEQYF
TRBJ2-7,TRBV7-8,NA,once,TGTGCCAGCAGCTTCCGATTTGACGAGCAGTACTTC,CASSFRFDEQYF
TRBJ1-1,TRBV6-5,NA,once,TGTGCCAGCAAAAGACCGAGGGACACTGAAGCTTTCTTT,CASKRPRDTEAFF
TRBJ1-1,TRBV11-2,NA,NA,TGTGCCAGCAGCCCCACCAGGGCATTGAACACTGAAGCTTTCTTT,CASSPTRALNTEAFF
TRBJ2-7,TRBV7-2,NA,NA,TGTGCCAGCAGCGTCGGGAGTCCCGAGCAGTACTTC,CASSVGSPEQYF